A few counts support the clone carrying this T cell receptor beta chain. These data originate in a study of identical twins. The CDR3 is made up of 16 amino acids. Germline CDR1 MGHRA, CDR2 YSYEKL. V was clipped by 4 bases and J by 6 bases; unmatched bases: 12. TCRdb processed the 5' RACE reads anew with MiXCR; each CDR3 protein has one entry. The table has about 530,000 distinct CDR3 sequences, around 15% seen once. These same records also appear under a second study, on yellow fever vaccine responses in identical twins.

What was sequenced was CD4+ T cells sorted from blood. The source of this sequence is a woman aged 18-29 years in good health. The chain couples TRBV4-1 to TRBJ2-1, with 7 bases lining up with TRBD1. The CDR3 coding sequence is TGCGCCAGCAGCCTCACTGCAGACAGGGTTCGCAATGAGCAGTTCTTC. Amino acid sequence: CASSLTADRVRNEQFF.